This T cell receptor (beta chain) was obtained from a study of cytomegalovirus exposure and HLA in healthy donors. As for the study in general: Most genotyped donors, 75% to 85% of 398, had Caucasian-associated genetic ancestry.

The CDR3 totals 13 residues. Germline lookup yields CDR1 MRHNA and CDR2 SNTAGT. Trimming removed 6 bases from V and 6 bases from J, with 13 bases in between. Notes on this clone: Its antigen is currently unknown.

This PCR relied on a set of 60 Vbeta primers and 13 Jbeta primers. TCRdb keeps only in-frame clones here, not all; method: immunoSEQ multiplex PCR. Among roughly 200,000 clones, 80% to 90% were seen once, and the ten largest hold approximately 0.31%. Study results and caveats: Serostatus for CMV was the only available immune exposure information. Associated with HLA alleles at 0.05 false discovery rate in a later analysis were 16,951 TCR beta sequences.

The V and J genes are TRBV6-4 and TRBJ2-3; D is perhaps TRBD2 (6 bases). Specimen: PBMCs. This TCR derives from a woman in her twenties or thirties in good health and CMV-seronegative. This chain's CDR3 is CASRGPGRDTQYF. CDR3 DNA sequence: TGTGCCAGCAGAGGTCCAGGGAGGGATACGCAGTATTTT.